This note documents a single TCR beta chain sequence. No antigen is known for it. The source of the sample is a study of Ad26.COV2.S vaccination and SARS-CoV-2 variants. Across the whole study: Recipients of Ad26.COV2.S got it intramuscularly, once or twice 56 days apart. Study-level points and caveats: Relative to placebo recipients, vaccine recipients exhibited elevated spike-specific TCR breadth.

Some clones are missing from TCRdb's copy, which holds only in-frame ones; the method was immunoSEQ multiplex PCR. The data show about 500,000 clones, with 80% to 90% seen just once and about 1.5% held by the top ten. Treatment noted: about 20 received Ad26.COV2.S at low or high dose, single or two shots; five or six received placebo; per-sample allocation not given. Sampling happened 63 days after the first vaccine or placebo injection. This person who donated was an adult of 18-55 years in Boston. There are 14 residues in the CDR3. With 8 bases removed from V and 0 bases from J, the gap between germline ends came to 12 bases. Germline CDR1 and CDR2: SGDLS and YYNGEE.

V gene TRBV9 combines with J gene TRBJ2-1, with a weak D call TRBD2 (7 bases). The starting material was peripheral blood, obtained in a trial of Ad26.COV2.S vaccine versus placebo. The receptor was isolated from a person aged 18-65 years who received the Ad26.COV2.S COVID-19 vaccine or a placebo. The CDR3 bases are TGTGCCAGTGAGCGGGACAACTCCTACAATGAGCAGTTCTTC. Its translation: CASERDNSYNEQFF.